The next 22 T cell receptor beta chains were all read from a single sample in a study of shared clonotypes between healthy human individuals (TCRdb year 2020). Library preparation was by the immunoSEQ multiplex PCR assay. The immuneACCESS repertoire file appears here via TCRdb, limited to in-frame rearrangements. These files lack a portion of the clones; in checked studies, under half of the deficit traces to unresolved V genes, and the cause of the others is not known. In this sample the table shows more than 850,000 clones, roughly 74% of which occur a single time. In total, the top ten clones hold approximately 0.52% of the sample. The specimen sequenced was memory CD4+ T cells from PBMCs. The cell subset or site label corresponds to: CD45RA-negative fraction. These receptor sequences come from a man aged 18 to 29 in good health. Some clones in this sample may be carry-over from other donors' samples.

This sequence joins TRBV6-1 and TRBJ2-7; TRBD1 is a possible D gene (5 bases). Germline assignment: CDR1 MNHNS and CDR2 SASEGT. V was trimmed by 1 base and J by 3 bases, leaving 13 bases between them. The CDR3 runs to 15 residues. CDR3 region: CASSEEKQVGYEQYF. In DNA, the CDR3 is TGTGCCAGCAGTGAAGAAAAACAGGTCGGCTACGAGCAGTACTTC.

The chain joins TRBV9 to TRBJ2-1; 10 bases map to TRBD2. The V gene's germline CDR1 is SGDLS and CDR2 YYNGEE. The V segment lost 3 bases and the J segment 6 bases; nucleotides outside the gene matches: 6. This CDR3 comprises 15 residues. The DNA for the CDR3 is TGTGCCAGCAGCGCGGGACTAGCGTACGCCAATGAGCAGTTCTTC. This sequence encodes CASSAGLAYANEQFF.

J is TRBJ2-2 and V is TRBV15; D gene unclear. CDR1 is LNHNV, CDR2 YYDKDF, per germline (reference sequence). CDR3 length: 18 amino acids. Trimming took 0 bases from V and 1 from J, leaving 15 bases between them. The CDR3 bases are TGTGCCACCAGCAGAGATCTATTGAGGTTACAGAACACCGGGGAGCTGTTTTTT. Translation: CATSRDLLRLQNTGELFF. Combining the CDR3 with reference TRBV15 and TRBJ2-2 gives the whole variable domain DAMVIQNPRYQVTQFGKPVTLSCSQTLNHNVMYWYQQKSSQAPKLLFHYYDKDFNNEADTPDNFQSRRPNTSFCFLDIRSPGLGDTAMYLCATSRDLLRLQNTGELFFGEGSRLTVL.

J is TRBJ2-2 and V is TRBV5-1, with 14 positions matching TRBD2. V lost 3 bases and J lost 6; bases outside the gene matches: 1. The CDR3 covers 15 residues. The germline CDR1 and CDR2 sequences are SGHRS and YFSETQ. The CDR3 protein is CASSSTSGRAGELFF. The CDR3 coding sequence is TGCGCCAGCAGCTCGACTAGCGGGAGGGCCGGGGAGCTGTTTTTT.

The gene calls are TRBV7-2 and TRBJ2-1; 13 bases are a match to TRBD2. The V segment lost 0 bases and the J segment 7 bases; nucleotides outside the gene matches: 6. The CDR3 is 17 amino acids. Germline CDR1 and CDR2: SGHTA and FQGNSA. The CDR3 DNA reads as TGTGCCAGCAGCTTAGCCCCCACTAGCGGGAGGGGAAATGAGCAGTTCTTC. Amino acid sequence: CASSLAPTSGRGNEQFF.

The chain has TRBV19 and TRBJ1-2; the D gene is possibly TRBD1 (5 bases). This CDR3 spans 15 amino acids. Germline V gene lookup returns CDR1 LNHDA and CDR2 SQIVND (reference sequence). V was clipped by 3 bases and J by 6 bases, with 17 bases between them. In DNA form, the CDR3 reads TGTGCCAGTAGTATCCTTCAGGGACTTCCACATGGCTACACCTTC. It translates to CASSILQGLPHGYTF.

Ten or more counts support this clone. The genes are TRBV27 and TRBJ2-1; tentative D call: TRBD2 (6 bases). Germline V gene data show CDR1 as MNHEY and CDR2 as SMNVEV (reference sequence). This CDR3 has 16 residues. Between the trimmed V and J ends, which lost 0 bases and 8 bases, there was a span of 17 bases. CDR3 DNA: TGTGCCAGCAGTTTATCCTTTGACGGGAGCTCGGATGAGCAGTTCTTC. It encodes CASSLSFDGSSDEQFF.

Only a few counts were recorded for this clone. J is TRBJ1-1 and V is TRBV5-4; no reliable D call. V lost 0 bases to trimming and J lost 0 bases, with 9 bases between them. CDR3 size: 15 residues. Germline V gives CDR1 SGHNT, CDR2 YYREEE (reference sequence). CDR3 sequence reads: CASSLGGSMNTEAFF. CDR3 DNA sequence: TGTGCCAGCAGCTTGGGAGGGTCGATGAACACTGAAGCTTTCTTT.

The chain couples TRBV27 to TRBJ2-2; D not certain. V was pared by 6 bases and J by 7 bases, with 12 bases between. This CDR3 is 13 amino acids long. CDR1 is MNHEY, CDR2 SMNVEV, per germline (reference sequence). CDR3 coding DNA: TGTGCCAGCAGATTCCACGGCGACGGGGAGCTGTTTTTT. Translated, it gives CASRFHGDGELFF.

As regards this clone: Given the absence of the conserved phenylalanine or tryptophan at the CDR3 end, a read error is likely. No DNA is shown, since the ends of the CDR3 on it are uncertain; the CDR3 is the one TCRdb lists. The V gene is TRBV20-1, the J gene TRBJ2-7; the table assigns TRBD1, which was not confirmed against the DNA. The CDR3 is made up of 11 amino acids, end residues included. The germline CDR1 and CDR2 sequences are DFQATT and SNEGSKA (reference sequence). The CDR3 spells CSAPPQDPRSE.

The rearrangement joins TRBV7-8 to TRBJ1-3; no clear D gene. V was trimmed by 5 bases and J by 7 bases, leaving 21 bases between them. Germline V CDR1 and CDR2: SGHVS, FQNEAQ. The CDR3 sequence is 16 residues long. CDR3 sequence reads: CASSVSRAPSGNTIYF. The CDR3 nucleotides read TGTGCCAGCAGCGTTAGCCGGGCCCCCTCCGGGAACACCATATATTTT.

This sequence joins TRBV28 and TRBJ1-2; a weak D match, TRBD1 (6 bases). Germline-derived CDR1 and CDR2 are MDHEN and SYDVKM. Trimming stripped 8 bases from V and 6 bases from J, with 16 bases between. This CDR3 spans 13 amino acids. The CDR3 DNA sequence: TGTGCCAGCGGTACCGGGACACCGGATGGCTACACCTTC. Encoded protein: CASGTGTPDGYTF.

This clone showed up just once. The J gene is TRBJ2-7, the V gene TRBV6-1; D may be TRBD1 (5 bases). Trimming took 8 bases from V and 2 from J, leaving 16 bases between them. Germline CDR1 and CDR2: MNHNS and SASEGT. The CDR3 is 14 amino acids. The CDR3 here is CASRGSRVPYEQYF. The CDR3 DNA follows: TGTGCCAGCCGAGGTTCCAGGGTTCCCTACGAGCAGTACTTC.

Worth noting for this clone: A much larger clonotype is one base distant, so this may be a read error. V usage is TRBV5-1 and J usage is TRBJ2-7; the D gene is possibly TRBD2 (5 bases). The length of the CDR3 is 13 residues. Germline lookup yields CDR1 SGHRS and CDR2 YFSETQ. Trimming cost V 7 bases and J 5 bases, with 16 bases left between them. The CDR3 is CASGRSEGHEQYF. In DNA, the CDR3 is TGCGCCAGCGGCAGGTCCGAGGGCCACGAGCAGTACTTC.

The chain has TRBV5-4 and TRBJ2-3; D tentatively reads TRBD1 or TRBD2 (5 bases each). Germline V gives CDR1 SGHNT, CDR2 YYREEE (reference sequence). V was cut by 0 bases and J by 3 bases, with 11 bases left in between. This CDR3 is built from 15 residues. The CDR3 nucleotides are TGTGCCAGCAGCTTGGGGGGGTTCTCGACAGATACGCAGTATTTT. Its protein product is CASSLGGFSTDTQYF.

The sample holds a few counts of this clone. The gene calls are TRBV30 and TRBJ1-1; the D is unclear. The CDR3 is made up of 12 amino acids. Germline CDR1 and CDR2: GTSNPN and SVGIG (reference sequence). V shed 1 base and J shed 7 bases, with 10 bases lying between them. DNA for the CDR3: TGTGCCTGGAGTGCCCAACACCATGAAGCTTTCTTT. Translating gives CAWSAQHHEAFF.

The rearrangement uses TRBV5-1 and TRBJ2-5; 12 nucleotides align to TRBD2. With V trimmed by 0 bases and J by 5 bases, 5 bases remained unmatched. Per the germline V gene, CDR1 is SGHRS and CDR2 is YFSETQ. The CDR3 spans 16 residues. This CDR3 reads CASSLVVLAGGETQYF. DNA for the CDR3: TGCGCCAGCAGCTTGGTTGTCCTAGCGGGAGGGGAGACCCAGTACTTC.

The chain is built from TRBV18 and TRBJ1-2; D not resolved. The CDR3 has 13 residues. With 2 bases removed from V and 2 bases from J, the gap between germline ends came to 6 bases. Germline CDR1 and CDR2: KGHSH and LQKENI. The CDR3 DNA reads TGTGCCAGCTCACCATCGGAAAACTATGGCTACACCTTC. Protein sequence: CASSPSENYGYTF.

For the CDR3, the DNA is TGTGCCAGCAGCTTAGAACGGGGGGACACAGATACGCAGTATTTT. As protein: CASSLERGDTDTQYF. This chain links TRBV7-2 with TRBJ2-3; the match to TRBD2 covers 7 bases. The V gene's germline CDR1 is SGHTA and CDR2 FQGNSA. V trimming: 1 base; J trimming: 2 bases; junction bases outside the gene matches: 3. The CDR3 covers 15 residues. Full variable domain (outside the CDR3, taken from reference TRBV7-2 and TRBJ2-3): GAGVSQSPSNKVTEKGKDVELRCDPISGHTALYWYRQSLGQGLEFLIYFQGNSAPDKSGLPSDRFSAERTGGSVSTLTIQRTQQEDSAVYLCASSLERGDTDTQYFGPGTRLTVL.

The rearrangement links TRBV28 to TRBJ2-2; 10 bases match TRBD1. V gave up 6 bases and J gave up 5 bases; unmatched junction bases: 12. The CDR3 spans 17 residues. Germline CDR1 reads MDHEN; CDR2 reads SYDVKM. This chain's CDR3 is CASRTTGTGVGTGELFF. As DNA, the CDR3 is TGTGCCAGCAGGACAACCGGGACAGGGGTCGGAACCGGGGAGCTGTTTTTT.

The chain recombines TRBV7-8 with TRBJ2-7, with D unclear. The CDR3 loop spans 11 amino acids. V shed 5 bases and J shed 2 bases, with 4 bases lying between them. Germline loops: CDR1 SGHVS, CDR2 FQNEAQ. The CDR3 spells CASSPAYEQYF. As DNA, the CDR3 is TGTGCCAGCAGCCCAGCCTACGAGCAGTACTTC. The variable domain in full, completed from reference TRBV7-8 and TRBJ2-7, reads GAGVSQSPRYKVAKRGQDVALRCDPISGHVSLFWYQQALGQGPEFLTYFQNEAQLDKSGLPSDRFFAERPEGSVSTLKIQRTQQEDSAVYLCASSPAYEQYFGPGTRLTVT.

The chain links TRBV2 to TRBJ2-3; 9 bases align to TRBD1. The germline CDR1 and CDR2 sequences are SNHLY and FYNNEI. This CDR3 is 14 amino acids long. J lost 8 bases, V lost 7 bases, and 10 bases had no gene match. The CDR3 nucleotides are TGTGCCAGCATAGGCGGGACAGGGAAAGGTACGCAGTATTTT. Translation: CASIGGTGKGTQYF.